This record concerns one TCR beta chain sequence. This specimen comes from a study of blood T cell repertoires in COVID-19. Study-level background: Spain, Italy and the United States supplied samples that represented acute and convalescent COVID-19. T cells, B-cell-depleted T cells, or PBMCs supplied cDNA or gDNA.

Authors' analysis steps: Cell counts per sample came from amplifying reference gene primers. Clones were read by immunoSEQ multiplex PCR, and TCRdb kept only the in-frame ones, dropping some. D and trimming were read from the DNA, whereas the V and J calls and clone size are those reported in that table. The repertoire has about 250,000 clones, approximately 82% of them found once; the top ten carry just over 8.5%. V shed 8 bases and J shed 1 base, with 11 bases lying between them. CDR3 length: 13 residues. CDR1 and CDR2 (germline): MDHEN, SYDVKM. The V call is TRBV28, the J call TRBJ1-1; D is undetermined. Sequencing used peripheral blood. The clonotype comes from a man aged 40-55 years with active or convalescent COVID-19. The DNA of the CDR3 is TGTGCCAGCGGTACACCACCGAACACTGAAGCTTTCTTT. It specifies CASGTPPNTEAFF.